This T cell receptor beta chain was sequenced for a study of blood T cell repertoires in COVID-19. V was cut by 8 bases and J by 2 bases, with 14 bases left in between. The CDR3 length is 14 residues. Germline CDR1 SGHRS, CDR2 YFSETQ. Method: immunoSEQ multiplex PCR; TCRdb's copy keeps in-frame clones and lacks some. The repertoire holds some 350,000 clones, with roughly 89% as singletons. The origin of this receptor is a woman in her late teens or twenties who had recovered from COVID-19. Sequences were obtained from peripheral blood. The rearrangement uses TRBV5-1 and TRBJ2-1; perhaps TRBD2 as D (6 bases). This chain's CDR3 is CASAPGLTYNEQFF. DNA of the CDR3: TGCGCCAGTGCACCGGGACTTACCTACAATGAGCAGTTCTTC.